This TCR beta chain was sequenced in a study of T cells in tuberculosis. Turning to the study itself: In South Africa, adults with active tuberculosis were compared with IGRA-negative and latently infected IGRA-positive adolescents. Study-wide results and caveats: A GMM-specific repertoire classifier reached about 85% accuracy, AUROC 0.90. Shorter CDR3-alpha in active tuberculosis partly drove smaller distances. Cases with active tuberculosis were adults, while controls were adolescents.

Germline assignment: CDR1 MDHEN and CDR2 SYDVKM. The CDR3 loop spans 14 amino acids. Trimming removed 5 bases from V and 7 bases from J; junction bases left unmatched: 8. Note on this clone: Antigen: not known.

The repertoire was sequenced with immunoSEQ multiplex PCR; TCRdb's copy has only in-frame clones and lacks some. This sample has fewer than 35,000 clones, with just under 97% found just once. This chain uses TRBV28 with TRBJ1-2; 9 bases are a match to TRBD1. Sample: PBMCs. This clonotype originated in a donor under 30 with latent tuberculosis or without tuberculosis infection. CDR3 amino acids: CASSGGTGNIGYTF. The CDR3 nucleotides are TGTGCCAGCAGTGGGGGGACAGGGAATATTGGCTACACCTTC.